This T cell receptor (beta chain) was obtained from a study of human T cells and chemical hapten exposure. Specified time point: patch test 2, 6 weeks after DPC sensitization. Treatment here: therapeutic diphenylcyclopropenone sensitization with weekly scalp DPC. The V and J ends lost 6 bases and 0 bases respectively, with 8 bases between them. Germline V lookup: CDR1 MNHNY, CDR2 SVGAGI (reference sequence). The CDR3 has 14 amino acids. The library tagged each cDNA molecule with unique molecular identifiers. TCRdb fed the RACE reads into MiXCR, producing one record per CDR3 protein. The sample has approximately 350,000 distinct CDR3 sequences, roughly 6% seen once.

This chain links TRBV6-6 with TRBJ2-2; D uncertain. This TCR came from a woman younger than 35 with alopecia areata. Some clones in this sample may be carry-over from other donors' samples. This specimen was whole blood, taken in connection with sensitization to the hapten diphenylcyclopropenone (DPC). DNA for the CDR3: TGTGCCAGCAGGCTACTAACGAACACCGGGGAGCTGTTTTTT. Protein sequence: CASRLLTNTGELFF.